A single sample gave rise to the 10 T cell receptor beta chains below, sequenced in a study of cytomegalovirus exposure and HLA in healthy donors. A multiplex PCR was run with 60 Vbeta primers and 13 Jbeta primers. Some clones are missing from TCRdb's copy, which holds only in-frame ones; the method was immunoSEQ multiplex PCR. Its listing shows 130,000 to 150,000 clones. Input material: PBMCs. The receptors come from a man aged 40-49 years in good health and CMV-seronegative.

This rearrangement joins TRBV2 to TRBJ1-1; 9 bases line up with TRBD1. With V trimmed by 5 bases and J by 9 bases, 10 bases remained unmatched. Germline-derived CDR1 and CDR2 are SNHLY and FYNNEI. The CDR3 length is 14 residues. This CDR3 is CASSSGQGETKAFF. CDR3 DNA sequence: TGTGCCAGCAGTTCGGGACAGGGAGAGACTAAAGCTTTCTTT.

This chain connects TRBV6-5 to TRBJ1-2, with D possibly matching TRBD1 (5 bases). Trimming left V 6 bases short and J 4 bases short, with 12 bases between. This CDR3 is 13 amino acids long. From germline, CDR1 is MNHEY and CDR2 SVGAGI. DNA for the CDR3: TGTGCCAGCAGACTTGACAGCTCCTATGGCTACACCTTC. As protein: CASRLDSSYGYTF.

The chain employs TRBV7-3 and TRBJ1-1; maybe TRBD1 (5 bases). Germline CDR1 SGHTA, CDR2 FQGTGA. V lost 0 bases and J lost 8, with 19 bases in between. The length of the CDR3 is 16 residues. The CDR3 reads CASSLTGAMRNQEAFF. The CDR3 DNA is TGTGCCAGCAGCTTAACTGGGGCCATGAGGAACCAGGAAGCTTTCTTT.

The chain employs TRBV7-9 and TRBJ2-7; possible D gene TRBD2, 6 bases. V lost 0 bases and J lost 2, with 11 bases in between. The length of the CDR3 is 15 residues. Per germline, CDR1 SEHNR and CDR2 FQNEAQ (reference sequence). CDR3 sequence: CASSLAAGWTYEQYF. The CDR3, as DNA: TGTGCCAGCAGCTTAGCCGCGGGATGGACCTACGAGCAGTACTTC. Complete variable domain (other parts from reference TRBV7-9 and TRBJ2-7): DTGVSQNPRHKITKRGQNVTFRCDPISEHNRLYWYRQTLGQGPEFLTYFQNEAQLEKSRLLSDRFSAERPKGSFSTLEIQRTEQGDSAMYLCASSLAAGWTYEQYFGPGTRLTVT.

This CDR3 reads CASSATGQGAYEQYF. The CDR3 coding sequence is TGTGCCAGCAGCGCCACGGGACAGGGGGCTTACGAGCAGTACTTC. The chain combines TRBV9 with TRBJ2-7; 12 positions match TRBD1. The CDR3 consists of 15 residues. The junction had 5 bases not matched to a gene; V was cut back by 3 bases and J by 4 bases. Germline CDR1 is SGDLS and CDR2 is YYNGEE.

The gene calls are TRBV7-2 and TRBJ2-5; TRBD1 agrees at 10 bases. The J call is doubtful: the DNA matches TRBJ2-7 better. The CDR3 consists of 15 residues. Germline V gives CDR1 SGHTA, CDR2 FQGNSA. The CDR3, as DNA: TGTGCCAGCAGCGACGGACAGGGGGAGTACTACGAGCAGTACTTC. It yields the protein CASSDGQGEYYEQYF.

The rearrangement uses TRBV12-5 and TRBJ1-1; D gene unclear. The length of the CDR3 is 13 residues. V was pared by 7 bases and J by 1 base, with 10 bases between. CDR1 is LGHNT, CDR2 FRNRAP, per germline. CDR3 loop: CASAPPGNTEAFF. CDR3 DNA sequence: TGTGCTAGTGCCCCCCCGGGGAACACTGAAGCTTTCTTT.

The chain uses TRBV4-3 and TRBJ2-5, with D hard to call. CDR1 and CDR2 from the germline V gene are LGHNA and YSLEER. This CDR3 has 14 residues. Trimming pared 0 bases from V and 5 bases from J, leaving 10 bases between. CDR3 in DNA: TGCGCCAGCAGCCAAGATGGGCGTTTTGAGACCCAGTACTTC. Amino acids: CASSQDGRFETQYF.

The rearrangement joins TRBV7-2 to TRBJ2-3; 7 nucleotides match TRBD2. The V gene end was trimmed by 4 bases and the J gene end by 0 bases; junction bases not matched to a gene: 4. Germline V gene sequence: CDR1 SGHTA, CDR2 FQGNSA. The CDR3 extends over 15 amino acids. DNA of the CDR3: TGTGCCAGCAGCTACCGGACTAGTAGCACAGATACGCAGTATTTT. Protein sequence: CASSYRTSSTDTQYF.

This rearrangement joins TRBV2 to TRBJ1-3; no firm D call. Looked up from germline, CDR1 is SNHLY and CDR2 is FYNNEI. The V and J ends lost 2 bases and 0 bases respectively, with 5 bases between them. The CDR3 covers 14 residues. The CDR3 sequence is CASSEPRSGNTIYF. CDR3 in DNA: TGTGCCAGCAGTGAACCCCGCTCTGGAAACACCATATATTTT. Full variable domain (remainder filled in from reference TRBV2 and TRBJ1-3): EPEVTQTPSHQVTQMGQEVILRCVPISNHLYFYWYRQILGQKVEFLVSFYNNEISEKSEIFDDQFSVERPDGSNFTLKIRSTKLEDSAMYFCASSEPRSGNTIYFGEGSWLTVV.